This is a list of T cell receptor beta chains from one sample in a study of T cell responses to AZD1222 COVID-19 vaccine. Data came from immunoSEQ multiplex PCR; TCRdb stores just in-frame clones and leaves some out. The table has approximately 160,000 clones, around 90% seen once. The sample here was peripheral blood, taken 28 days after the second AZD1222 dose. These receptor sequences come from an adult who received the AZD1222 COVID-19 vaccine. Both conserved end residues are part of each CDR3. A D gene is named only where the DNA matches it firmly. Not every row has a clone size; where given, it reads once, few, many or a size class.

>NA|TRBV27|NA|TRBJ2-6
TGTGCCAGCAGTTTTTCGGGTTCTTGGGCCAACGTCCTGACTTTC
CASSFSGSWANVLTF
>TRBD1|TRBV5-1|NA|TRBJ1-2
TGCGCCAGCAGTTCACCGGACAGGATCTATGGCTACACCTTC
CASSSPDRIYGYTF
>TRBD1|TRBV10-3|NA|TRBJ1-2
TGTGCCATCAGTGATTCGGGTAGGGGGCTATATGGCTACACCTTC
CAISDSGRGLYGYTF
>NA|TRBV7-2|NA|TRBJ2-5
TGTGCCAGCAGCGGGGGGGGCTCGCGTGAGACCCAGTACTTC
CASSGGGSRETQYF
>NA|TRBV7-9|once|TRBJ1-4
TGTGCCAGCAGCTTACCCGGGTTCATGGAAAAACTGTTTTTT
CASSLPGFMEKLFF
>NA|TRBV27|NA|TRBJ2-3
TGTGCCAGCGCGAAAGGGGATACTAGCACAGATACGCAGTATTTT
CASAKGDTSTDTQYF
>TRBD1|TRBV19|NA|TRBJ2-3
TGTGCCAGCGGGACAGGGGTAGCAGATACGCAGTATTTT
CASGTGVADTQYF
>TRBD1|TRBV7-2|NA|TRBJ2-5
TGTGCCAGCAGCCGGGACAGTCAAGAGACCCAGTACTTC
CASSRDSQETQYF
>NA|TRBV4-2|once|TRBJ1-3
TGTGCCAGCAGCCCTCTGCCGGGGGCCTCTGGAAACACCATATATTTT
CASSPLPGASGNTIYF
>NA|TRBV7-3|NA|TRBJ2-3
TGTGCCAGCAGCTTAAGGGATGGCACAGATACGCAGTATTTT
CASSLRDGTDTQYF
>NA|TRBV10-1|NA|TRBJ2-1
TGCGCCAGCAGTGAGAGGGTAGCGGCTGAGCAGTTCTTC
CASSERVAAEQFF
>NA|TRBV4-2|NA|TRBJ1-2
TGTGCCAGCAGCAGTAGCAGGGGAGCTAACTATGGCTACACCTTC
CASSSSRGANYGYTF
>NA|TRBV19|NA|TRBJ1-2
TGTGCCAGTAACCCGGGATATGGCTACACCTTC
CASNPGYGYTF
>NA|TRBV15|NA|TRBJ1-1
TGTGCCACCAGCAGAGGGGTTTTGGGGCGCGAGGGGACTGAAGCTTTCTTT
CATSRGVLGREGTEAFF
>NA|TRBV6-1|NA|TRBJ1-1
TGTGCCAGCAGTGAACACAGCTACTTGGGGACTGAAGCTTTCTTT
CASSEHSYLGTEAFF
>NA|TRBV5-1|once|TRBJ2-3
TGCGCCAGCAGCTTGGCCCAGGGATTAACAGATACGCAGTATTTT
CASSLAQGLTDTQYF
>NA|TRBV27|NA|TRBJ1-2
TGTGCCAGCAGTTTAGTCGGGTCTAACTATGGCTACACCTTC
CASSLVGSNYGYTF
>TRBD2|TRBV2|NA|TRBJ2-1
TGTGCCAGCAGTGAAGTAAGCGGGGGTCTAAGCTCCTACAATGAGCAGTTCTTC
CASSEVSGGLSSYNEQFF
>TRBD1|TRBV2|NA|TRBJ1-2
TGTGCCAGCAGTGAGACAGGGCTTAACTATGGCTACACCTTC
CASSETGLNYGYTF
>TRBD2|TRBV9|NA|TRBJ2-5
TGTGCCAGCAGCGTAGACGGGACTACCTTCCAAGAGACCCAGTACTTC
CASSVDGTTFQETQYF
>NA|TRBV6-5|NA|TRBJ1-4
TGTGCCAGCAGTTACTCTCGGGGGAGAGGTGAAAAACTGTTTTTT
CASSYSRGRGEKLFF
>NA|TRBV27|NA|TRBJ1-2
TGTGCCAGCAGTCTAAGCTGGGGGTCGGGACTCGGCTACACCTTC
CASSLSWGSGLGYTF
>NA|TRBV5-1|NA|TRBJ2-2
TGCGCCAGCAGCTTGGATAACACCGGGGAGCTGTTTTTT
CASSLDNTGELFF
>NA|TRBV7-2|NA|TRBJ1-2
TGTGCCAGCAGCTTAGCTAGGACCTTCTATGGCTACACCTTC
CASSLARTFYGYTF
>TRBD1|TRBV6-5|NA|TRBJ2-1
TGTGCCAGCAGGACCGACAGGGCGTACAATGAGCAGTTCTTC
CASRTDRAYNEQFF
>TRBD1|TRBV25-1|NA|TRBJ1-1
TGTGCCAGCAGCACCCAGGGGGACACTGAAGCTTTCTTT
CASSTQGDTEAFF
>NA|TRBV6-5|NA|TRBJ1-6
TGTGCCAGCAGTTACAGGGATAGCTCCTATAATTCACCCCTCCACTTT
CASSYRDSSYNSPLHF
>NA|TRBV4-2|once|TRBJ1-2
TGTGCCAGCAGCCCCGACGGACAAGCGAGGATTTCGTACACCTTC
CASSPDGQARISYTF
>NA|TRBV7-9|NA|TRBJ1-1
TGTGCCAGCAGCTTAGGAGCCGGCAGCATGAACACTGAAGCTTTCTTT
CASSLGAGSMNTEAFF
>NA|TRBV19|NA|TRBJ1-5
TGTGCCAGTAGTATTGGGGTCGTCGGCAATCAGCCCCAGCATTTT
CASSIGVVGNQPQHF
>NA|TRBV6-1|NA|TRBJ1-2
TGTGCCAGCAGTGAACGCAGCTACTATGGCTACACCTTC
CASSERSYYGYTF
>NA|TRBV4-2|NA|TRBJ2-7
TGTGCCAGCAGCCAAGAAATGGCGGGGGCTACCTCCTACGAGCAGTACTTC
CASSQEMAGATSYEQYF
>NA|TRBV18|NA|TRBJ1-2
TGTGCCAGCTCAACTACGTCCGACACGGTCTATGGCTACACCTTC
CASSTTSDTVYGYTF
>NA|TRBV27|NA|TRBJ1-1
TGTGCCAGCAGCTTCAGGCACTTGTTGGGTGAAGCTTTCTTT
CASSFRHLLGEAFF
>NA|TRBV3-1/TRBV3-2|NA|TRBJ1-3
TGTGCCAGCAGCCGAAGCTCTGGAAACACCATATATTTT
CASSRSSGNTIYF
>NA|TRBV9|NA|TRBJ1-1
TGTGCCAGCAGCGTGGGGGGCGTCATGAACACTGAAGCTTTCTTT
CASSVGGVMNTEAFF
>NA|TRBV9|NA|TRBJ2-7
TGTGCCAGCAGCGTGGGACATATCCATACTTACGAGCAGTACTTC
CASSVGHIHTYEQYF
>NA|TRBV27|NA|TRBJ1-1
TGTGCCAGCAAGCTAAGCCGGGCGACCGTTGAAGCTTTCTTT
CASKLSRATVEAFF
>TRBD1|TRBV6-5|NA|TRBJ2-7
TGTGCCACTCGACAGGGGTATAGCTCCTACGAGCAGTACTTC
CATRQGYSSYEQYF
>NA|TRBV9|NA|TRBJ1-5
TGTGCCAGCAGCGTAGGAGGAAAACAGCCCCAGCATTTT
CASSVGGKQPQHF
>TRBD1|TRBV7-2|NA|TRBJ1-3
TGTGCCAGCAGCCCAGGACAGGGGCGGAACACCATATATTTT
CASSPGQGRNTIYF
>NA|TRBV7-9|NA|TRBJ2-1
TGTGCCAGCGAGACAGAATCCTACAATGAGCAGTTCTTC
CASETESYNEQFF